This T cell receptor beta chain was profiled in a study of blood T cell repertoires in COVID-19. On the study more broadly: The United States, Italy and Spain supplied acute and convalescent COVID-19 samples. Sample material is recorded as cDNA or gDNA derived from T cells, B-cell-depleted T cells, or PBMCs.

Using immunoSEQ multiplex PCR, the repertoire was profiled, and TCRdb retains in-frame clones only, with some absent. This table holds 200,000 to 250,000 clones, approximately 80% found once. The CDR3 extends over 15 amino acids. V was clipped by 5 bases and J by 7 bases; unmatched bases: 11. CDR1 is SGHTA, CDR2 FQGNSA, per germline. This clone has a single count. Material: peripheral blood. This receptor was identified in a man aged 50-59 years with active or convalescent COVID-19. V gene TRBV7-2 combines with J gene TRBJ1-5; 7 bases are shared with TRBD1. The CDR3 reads CASSLHRGLRQPQHF. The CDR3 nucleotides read TGTGCCAGCAGCCTCCACAGGGGCCTTCGACAGCCCCAGCATTTT.